The present TCR beta chain was sequenced within a study of blood T cell repertoires in COVID-19. Study-level background: Samples came from the United States, Italy and Spain, spanning acute and convalescent COVID-19. T cells, B-cell-depleted T cells, or PBMCs provided the cDNA or gDNA that served as material.

Original handling: By means of reference gene primer amplification, nucleated cell counts were estimated. Sequenced by immunoSEQ multiplex PCR; TCRdb stores in-frame clones only, minus some. V, J and clone size are taken as reported in that table, and D and trimming were inferred from the DNA itself. Here the sample spans roughly 36,000 clones, approximately 85% being singletons. The sequence came from a man between 60 and 70 years old with acute or convalescent COVID-19. The sequenced material came from peripheral blood.

CDR3 amino acids: CASGGLGIQPQHF. For the CDR3, the DNA is TGTGCCTCGGGGGGACTAGGGATTCAGCCCCAGCATTTT. The chain employs TRBV19 and TRBJ1-5, with D possibly being TRBD1 (5 bases). V was trimmed by 11 bases and J by 6 bases, leaving 17 bases between them. The CDR3 extends over 13 amino acids. The V gene's germline CDR1 is LNHDA and CDR2 SQIVND (reference sequence).